The 22 T cell receptor beta chains below come from one sample, sequenced in a study of monozygotic twins with inflammatory bowel disease. From its re-call of the 5' RACE reads, TCRdb lists each CDR3 protein once, without DNA. Its listing shows about 160,000 distinct CDR3 sequences. Source material: blood. These receptors were collected from a human donor with ulcerative colitis or Crohn's disease, or a healthy co-twin of an affected twin (not recorded which).

This chain links TRBV30 with TRBJ2-1; the D call from TCRdb, TRBD2, cannot be confirmed without DNA. This CDR3 contains 14 residues. Germline V lookup: CDR1 GTSNPN, CDR2 SVGIG (reference sequence). The chain's CDR3 is CAWSLGGSRNEQFF.

The chain carries TRBV7-3 and TRBJ2-1; the D call of TRBD1 rests on TCRdb alone, since no DNA is present to check it. Looked up from germline, CDR1 is SGHTA and CDR2 is FQGTGA. The CDR3 totals 13 residues. CDR3 amino acids: CASSSLGAREQFF.

CDR3 sequence: CASSSGPSSYNEQFF. This rearrangement joins TRBV7-7 to TRBJ2-1; TCRdb selects TRBD1, and the lack of DNA leaves this call unchecked. The germline gives CDR1 SSHAT, CDR2 FNYEAQ (reference sequence). The CDR3 sequence is 15 residues long.

The rearrangement uses TRBV5-1 and TRBJ2-1; lacking DNA, the TRBD2 call made by TCRdb goes unchecked. The germline V gene encodes CDR1 SGHRS and CDR2 YFSETQ. The CDR3 loop spans 16 amino acids. CDR3 region: CASSLDGPKSHNEQFF.

The chain combines TRBV19 with TRBJ2-1; TCRdb selects TRBD1, and the lack of DNA leaves this call unchecked. CDR1 and CDR2 from the germline V gene are LNHDA and SQIVND (reference sequence). The CDR3 is 14 residues long. The CDR3 is CASSIDWGYNEQFF.

The CDR3: CSGQGAGKLLF. The chain is built from TRBV29-1 and TRBJ1-4; checking the TCRdb D call of TRBD1 is not possible without DNA. The CDR3 sequence is 11 residues long. Per germline, CDR1 SQVTM and CDR2 ANQGSEA. The variable domain in full, with the rest retrieved from reference TRBV29-1 and TRBJ1-4, is SAVISQKPSRDICQRGTSLTIQCQVDSQVTMMFWYRQQPGQSLTLIATANQGSEATYESGFVIDKFPISRPNLTFSTLTVSNMSPEDSSIYLCSGQGAGKLLFGSGTQLSVL.

This chain links TRBV29-1 with TRBJ1-2. Germline V gives CDR1 SQVTM, CDR2 ANQGSEA. The CDR3 has 12 residues. The CDR3 region is CSADRANYGYTF.

The chain recombines TRBV20-1 with TRBJ2-7. The CDR3 spans 15 residues. CDR1 is DFQATT and CDR2 is SNEGSKA in the germline V gene (reference sequence). The CDR3: CSAKSLLAGPYEQYF.

V is TRBV28 and J is TRBJ2-1; the TCRdb D gene call, TRBD2, has no DNA to confirm it. CDR1 and CDR2 from the germline V gene are MDHEN and SYDVKM. The length of the CDR3 is 17 residues. CDR3 sequence reads: CASSENSGRADDNEQFF. The full variable domain, rest sourced from reference TRBV28 and TRBJ2-1, is DVKVTQSSRYLVKRTGEKVFLECVQDMDHENMFWYRQDPGLGLRLIYFSYDVKMKEKGDIPEGYSVSREKKERFSLILESASTNQTSMYLCASSENSGRADDNEQFFGPGTRLTVL.

V gene TRBV5-1 combines with J gene TRBJ2-7; TCRdb's assignment of TRBD1 cannot be checked, as there is no DNA. This CDR3 is built from 15 residues. Per germline, CDR1 SGHRS and CDR2 YFSETQ. The CDR3 here is CASSSSGLGIYEQYF.

The V and J genes are TRBV27 and TRBJ1-4. The CDR3 loop spans 12 amino acids. Germline V lookup: CDR1 MNHEY, CDR2 SMNVEV (reference sequence). Here the CDR3 reads CASSRYNEKLFF. Looking up the rest from reference TRBV27 and TRBJ1-4 gives the full variable domain: EAQVTQNPRYLITVTGKKLTVTCSQNMNHEYMSWYRQDPGLGLRQIYYSMNVEVTDKGDVPEGYKVSRKEKRNFPLILESPSPNQTSLYFCASSRYNEKLFFGSGTQLSVL.

This chain links TRBV6-1 with TRBJ1-2; TCRdb returns TRBD1, unconfirmable since there is no DNA. This CDR3 contains 15 residues. CDR1 MNHNS and CDR2 SASEGT come from the germline V gene. The CDR3 here is CASSPLTGGFYGYTF.

J is TRBJ1-1 and V is TRBV29-1; the D gene TCRdb calls, TRBD1, cannot be checked with no DNA. The CDR3 has 13 amino acids. Germline CDR1 reads SQVTM; CDR2 reads ANQGSEA. This chain's CDR3 is CSAETGGNTEAFF.

The chain links TRBV5-1 to TRBJ2-2. CDR3 size: 12 residues. Germline CDR1 is SGHRS and CDR2 is YFSETQ. The CDR3 here is CASSFSTGELFF.

J is TRBJ2-5 and V is TRBV3-1; TCRdb indicates TRBD2, and absent DNA this call remains unverified. Germline assignment: CDR1 LGHDT and CDR2 YNNKEL (reference sequence). CDR3 size: 18 residues. This chain's CDR3 is CASSQRPGLAGGLKTQYF.

The genes are TRBV3-1 and TRBJ2-1; TCRdb designates TRBD2, a call that cannot be tested without DNA. Germline loops: CDR1 LGHDT, CDR2 YNNKEL (reference sequence). This CDR3 has 17 residues. The CDR3 here is CASSQHLAGVGGNEQFF.

The chain carries TRBV9 and TRBJ2-5; lacking DNA, the TRBD1 call made by TCRdb goes unchecked. Per germline, CDR1 SGDLS and CDR2 YYNGEE. This CDR3 spans 16 amino acids. CDR3 protein: CASSLGGRLYQETQYF.

The chain is built from TRBV5-6 and TRBJ2-1; the D gene TCRdb calls, TRBD1, cannot be checked with no DNA. This CDR3 has 15 amino acids. CDR1 is SGHDT, CDR2 YYEEEE, per germline. CDR3 sequence reads: CASSFGTGGYNEQFF.

The chain is built from TRBV20-1 and TRBJ1-1; the D gene TCRdb calls, TRBD1, cannot be checked with no DNA. The CDR3 extends over 15 amino acids. Germline-derived CDR1 and CDR2 are DFQATT and SNEGSKA (reference sequence). This chain's CDR3 is CSAGRMTGTNTEAFF.

V and J are TRBV5-5 and TRBJ2-7; TCRdb picks TRBD2, but there is no DNA to check that call. Germline CDR1 is SGHKS and CDR2 is YYEKEE (reference sequence). The CDR3 is 13 amino acids. CDR3 sequence reads: CASSPTRIYEQYF.

The V and J genes are TRBV5-1 and TRBJ2-5; as DNA is missing, the TRBD1 call by TCRdb cannot be tested. The germline CDR1 and CDR2 sequences are SGHRS and YFSETQ. This CDR3 spans 14 amino acids. This chain's CDR3 is CASTPQGTVGTQYF.

The V call is TRBV14, the J call TRBJ2-1. From germline, CDR1 is SGHDN and CDR2 FVKESK. The CDR3 has 14 residues. The CDR3 spells CASSHKTRSNEQFF.